Included here is one TCR beta chain sequence, with context. A unique molecular identifier was carried by every single TCR cDNA molecule. Using its own MiXCR run on the 5' RACE reads, TCRdb lists one record per CDR3 protein. The sample carries about 94,000 distinct CDR3 sequences, approximately 19% recorded once. This sample was taken from a study of spatial heterogeneity in lung cancer. Trimming took off 0 bases at V and 0 bases at J, with 10 bases between the two ends. CDR3 length: 16 amino acids. Looked up from germline, CDR1 is SGHRS and CDR2 is YFSETQ. Time point noted: blood at routine non-recurrence follow-up after resection. Whole RNA, isolated from tumor, nontumor lung or frozen PBMC, was sequenced without prior sorting.

This TCR was sampled from a male donor with early-stage non-small cell lung cancer. The gene calls are TRBV5-1 and TRBJ1-3; D gene ambiguous. Material: PBMCs, obtained at follow-up. The CDR3 coding sequence is TGCGCCAGCAGCTTGGAGGGCCTTGGCTCTGGAAACACCATATATTTT. Translated, it gives CASSLEGLGSGNTIYF.